This T cell receptor (beta chain) is drawn from a study of CD8+ T cells in alopecia areata. CDR1 is DFQATT, CDR2 SNEGSKA, per germline (reference sequence). V lost 1 base and J lost 5, with 5 bases in between. CDR3 size: 11 residues. Details on this clone: Its antigen is currently unknown.

Study-level points and caveats: Researchers report lesional scalp, most notably alopecia totalis/universalis, outstripped normal scalp in clonality.

Sequencing used cDNA as its template, made by extracting RNA and reverse transcribing it. The repertoire was sequenced with immunoSEQ multiplex PCR; TCRdb's copy has only in-frame clones and lacks some. The sample has 150,000 to 200,000 clones; over 50% are singletons. This chain uses TRBV20-1 with TRBJ1-2, with D hard to call. This receptor was obtained from a human donor with alopecia areata. The sequencing here drew on CD4+ T cells sorted from blood, taken at week 0. CDR3 coding DNA: TGCAGTGCTAGAGGGCAGTATGGCTACACCTTC. Translating it yields CSARGQYGYTF.